Sequencing of this TCR beta chain was carried out in a study of blood T cells in healthy people across ages. General observations from the study: PBMCs went unsorted, and a conclusive naive versus antigen-experienced comparison was therefore prevented.

This CDR3 spans 13 amino acids. V dropped 2 bases and J dropped 7; count of bases not matched to a gene: 2. Per the germline V gene, CDR1 is MNHEY and CDR2 is SVGAGI. As to this clonotype: Its specificity is unknown.

The authors isolated at least 6 million PBMCs per sample. Alongside a J-beta primer mix, a sample-barcoded 5' primer served in a second PCR lasting roughly 7 to 12 cycles. MiXCR was run by TCRdb on the 5' RACE reads, yielding one entry per CDR3 protein. In the table there are some 750,000 distinct CDR3 sequences, 20% to 25% of which are singletons. V usage is TRBV6-5 and J usage is TRBJ1-2, with 9 nucleotides matching TRBD1. Sequencing was performed on blood. This clonotype originated in a man in his 70s in good health. Here the CDR3 reads CASSYVDRGGYTF. The CDR3 DNA follows: TGTGCCAGCAGTTACGTGGACAGGGGTGGCTACACCTTC.